This T cell receptor (beta chain) was profiled in a study of blood T cell repertoires in COVID-19. Study details: PBMCs, B-cell-depleted T cells, or T cells were the source of the cDNA or gDNA that made up the material.

Clones were read by immunoSEQ multiplex PCR, and TCRdb kept only the in-frame ones, dropping some. The sample holds under 70,000 clones, 80% to 90% seen once. CDR1 ENHRY and CDR2 SYGVKD come from the germline V gene. V lost 8 bases and J 2 bases, leaving 9 bases between the germline ends. The CDR3 has 12 amino acids. This clone was found once. Sequenced: peripheral blood. The receptor was isolated from a man in his fifties with acute or convalescent COVID-19. The V call is TRBV10-3, the J call TRBJ1-1; weak D call: TRBD1 (6 bases). The CDR3, as DNA: TGTGCCATCCAACAGGGAAACACTGAAGCTTTCTTT. As protein: CAIQQGNTEAFF.